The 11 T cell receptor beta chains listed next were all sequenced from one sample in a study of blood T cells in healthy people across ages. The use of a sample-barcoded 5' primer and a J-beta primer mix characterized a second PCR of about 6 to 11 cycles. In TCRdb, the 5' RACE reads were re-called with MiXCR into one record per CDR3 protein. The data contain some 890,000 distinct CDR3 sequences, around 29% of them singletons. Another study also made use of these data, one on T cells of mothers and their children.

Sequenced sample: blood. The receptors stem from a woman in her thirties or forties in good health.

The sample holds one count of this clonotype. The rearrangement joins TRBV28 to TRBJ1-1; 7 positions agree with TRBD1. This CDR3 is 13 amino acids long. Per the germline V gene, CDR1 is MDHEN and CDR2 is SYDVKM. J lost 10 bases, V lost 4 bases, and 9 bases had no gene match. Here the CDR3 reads CASSSRGSGSAFF. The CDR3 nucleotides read TGTGCCAGCAGTTCCAGGGGGTCGGGATCAGCTTTCTTT.

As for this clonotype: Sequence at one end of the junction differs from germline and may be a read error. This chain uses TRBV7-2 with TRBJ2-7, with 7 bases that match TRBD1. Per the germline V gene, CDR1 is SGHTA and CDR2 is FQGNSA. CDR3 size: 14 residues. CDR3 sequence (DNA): TGCGCCAGCAGTTCTACAGGGGTTTGCTACGAGCAGTACTTC. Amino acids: CASSSTGVCYEQYF.

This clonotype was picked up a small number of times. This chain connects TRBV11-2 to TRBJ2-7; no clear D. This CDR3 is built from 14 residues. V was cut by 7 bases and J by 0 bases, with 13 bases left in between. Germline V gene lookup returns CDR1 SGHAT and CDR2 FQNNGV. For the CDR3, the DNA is TGTGCCAGCACACGAGGTGGTTACTCCTACGAGCAGTACTTC. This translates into CASTRGGYSYEQYF.

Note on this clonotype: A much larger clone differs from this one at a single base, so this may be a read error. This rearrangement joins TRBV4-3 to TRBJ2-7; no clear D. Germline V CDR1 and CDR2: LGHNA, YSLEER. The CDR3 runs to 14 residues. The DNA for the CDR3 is TGCGCCAGCGGCCAAGATGCGTATCCCTACGAGCAGTACTTC. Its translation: CASGQDAYPYEQYF.

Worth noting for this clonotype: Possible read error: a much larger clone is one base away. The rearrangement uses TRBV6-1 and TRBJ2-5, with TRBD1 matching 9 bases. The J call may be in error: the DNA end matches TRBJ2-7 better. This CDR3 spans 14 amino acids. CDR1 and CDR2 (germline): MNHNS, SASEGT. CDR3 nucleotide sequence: TGTGCCAGCAGCGGGGGACAGGGAATTTTCGAGCAGTACTTC. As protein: CASSGGQGIFEQYF.

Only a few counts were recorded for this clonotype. The DNA for the CDR3 is TGCAGTGCTAGTGTCCCAACACAAAGCCTTACGCAGTATTTT. Translation: CSASVPTQSLTQYF. The V call is TRBV20-1, the J call TRBJ2-3, with D unresolved. Germline lookup yields CDR1 DFQATT and CDR2 SNEGSKA (reference sequence). The CDR3 length is 14 residues. V lost 3 bases and J 8 bases, leaving 18 bases between the germline ends.

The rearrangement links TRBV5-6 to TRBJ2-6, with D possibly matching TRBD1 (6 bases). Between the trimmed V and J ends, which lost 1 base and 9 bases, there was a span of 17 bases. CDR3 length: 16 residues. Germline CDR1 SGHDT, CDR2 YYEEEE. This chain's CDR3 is CASSLQVYRVGNVLTF. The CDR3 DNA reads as TGTGCCAGCAGCTTGCAGGTGTACAGGGTTGGCAACGTCCTGACTTTC.

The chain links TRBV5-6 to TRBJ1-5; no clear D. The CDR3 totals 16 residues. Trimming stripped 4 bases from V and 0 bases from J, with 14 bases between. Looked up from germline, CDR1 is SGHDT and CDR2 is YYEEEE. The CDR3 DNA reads TGTGCCAGCAGCCTCTGGCCCATTTATAGCAATCAGCCCCAGCATTTT. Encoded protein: CASSLWPIYSNQPQHF.

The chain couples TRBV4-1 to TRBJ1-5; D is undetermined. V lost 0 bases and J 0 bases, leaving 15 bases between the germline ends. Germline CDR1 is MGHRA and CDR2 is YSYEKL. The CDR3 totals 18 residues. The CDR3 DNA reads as TGCGCCAGCAGCCAAGATGGCGAGGGCACCTATAGCAATCAGCCCCAGCATTTT. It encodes CASSQDGEGTYSNQPQHF.

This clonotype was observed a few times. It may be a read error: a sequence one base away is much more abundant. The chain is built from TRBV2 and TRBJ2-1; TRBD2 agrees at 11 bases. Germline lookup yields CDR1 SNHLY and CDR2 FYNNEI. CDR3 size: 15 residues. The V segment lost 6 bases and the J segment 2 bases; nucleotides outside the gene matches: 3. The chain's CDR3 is CASRDSGGAYNEQFF. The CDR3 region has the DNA TGTGCCAGCAGGGATAGCGGGGGGGCCTACAATGAGCAGTTCTTC. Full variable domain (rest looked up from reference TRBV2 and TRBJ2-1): EPEVTQTPSHQVTQMGQEVILRCVPISNHLYFYWYRQILGQKVEFLVSFYNNEISEKSEIFDDQFSVERPDGSNFTLKIRSTKLEDSAMYFCASRDSGGAYNEQFFGPGTRLTVL.

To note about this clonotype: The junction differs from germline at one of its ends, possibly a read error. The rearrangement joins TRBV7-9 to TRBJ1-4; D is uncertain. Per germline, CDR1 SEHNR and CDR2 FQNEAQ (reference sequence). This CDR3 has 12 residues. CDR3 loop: CASSATNEKRFF. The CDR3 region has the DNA TGTGCCAGTTCTGCAACTAATGAAAAACGGTTTTTT.